This T cell receptor (beta chain) was captured in a study of PD-1 blockade in mismatch repair-deficient tumors. Overall study findings and caveats: Rapid post-treatment expansion, then contraction, generally preceding radiologic response, marked tumor-resident clones.

The assay was immunoSEQ multiplex PCR, and TCRdb's table has in-frame clones only and misses some. The profile shows about 66,000 clones, around 73% of them singletons. The CDR3 has 13 amino acids. V shed 5 bases, J shed 4 bases, and the junction held 4 bases outside the gene matches. From germline, CDR1 is SGHVS and CDR2 FNYEAQ. Points on this clone: As yet, its antigen is unknown.

The receptor comes from an adult with mismatch repair-deficient cancer. The rearrangement links TRBV7-6 to TRBJ2-7, with 8 bases aligning to TRBD1. The sample consisted of peripheral blood, taken 2 weeks after starting pembrolizumab. The CDR3 reads CASSPRDRYEQYF. The CDR3, as DNA: TGTGCCAGCAGCCCCCGGGACAGGTACGAGCAGTACTTC.